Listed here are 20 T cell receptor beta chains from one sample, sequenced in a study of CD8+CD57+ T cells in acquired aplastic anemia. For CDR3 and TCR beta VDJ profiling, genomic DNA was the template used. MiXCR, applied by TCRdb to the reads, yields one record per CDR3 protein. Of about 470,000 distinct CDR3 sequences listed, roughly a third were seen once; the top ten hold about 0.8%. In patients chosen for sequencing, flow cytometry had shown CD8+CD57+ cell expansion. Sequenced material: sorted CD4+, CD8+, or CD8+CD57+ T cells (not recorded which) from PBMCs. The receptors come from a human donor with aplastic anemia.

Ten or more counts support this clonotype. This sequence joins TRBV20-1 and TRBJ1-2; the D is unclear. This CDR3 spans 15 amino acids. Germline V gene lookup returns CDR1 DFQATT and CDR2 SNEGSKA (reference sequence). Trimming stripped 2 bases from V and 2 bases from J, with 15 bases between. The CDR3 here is CSARIQGRRNYGYTF. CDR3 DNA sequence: TGCAGTGCTAGAATCCAAGGGCGGCGGAACTATGGCTACACCTTC.

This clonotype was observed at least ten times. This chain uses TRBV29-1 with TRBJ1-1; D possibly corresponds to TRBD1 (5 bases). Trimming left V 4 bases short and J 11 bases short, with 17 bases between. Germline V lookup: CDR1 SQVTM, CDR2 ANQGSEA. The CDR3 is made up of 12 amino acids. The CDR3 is CSVVQATEGAFF. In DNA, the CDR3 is TGCAGCGTTGTACAGGCGACGGAGGGGGCTTTCTTT.

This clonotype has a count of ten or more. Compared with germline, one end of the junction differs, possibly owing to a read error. The CDR3 DNA reads as TGTGCTAGCAGCTCAGACAGAGGAACCTTGATGAACACTGAAGCTTTCTTT. Protein sequence: CASSSDRGTLMNTEAFF. V usage is TRBV7-7 and J usage is TRBJ1-1; possible D gene TRBD1, 5 bases. Germline-derived CDR1 and CDR2 are SSHAT and FNYEAQ (reference sequence). The length of the CDR3 is 17 residues.

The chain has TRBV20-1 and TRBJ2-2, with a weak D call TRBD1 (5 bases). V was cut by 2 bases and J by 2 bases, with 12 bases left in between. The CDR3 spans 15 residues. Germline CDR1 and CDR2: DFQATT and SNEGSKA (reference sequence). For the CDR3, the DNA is TGCAGTGCTAGACCCGACAGACATAACACCGGGGAGCTGTTTTTT. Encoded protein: CSARPDRHNTGELFF.

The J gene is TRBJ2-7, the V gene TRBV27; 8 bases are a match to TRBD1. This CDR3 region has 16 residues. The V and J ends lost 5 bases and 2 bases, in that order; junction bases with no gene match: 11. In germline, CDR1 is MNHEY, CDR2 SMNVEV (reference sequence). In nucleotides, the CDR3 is TGTGCCAGCAGTAGAAAAGACAGGGGCGATACCTACGAGCAGTACTTC. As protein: CASSRKDRGDTYEQYF.

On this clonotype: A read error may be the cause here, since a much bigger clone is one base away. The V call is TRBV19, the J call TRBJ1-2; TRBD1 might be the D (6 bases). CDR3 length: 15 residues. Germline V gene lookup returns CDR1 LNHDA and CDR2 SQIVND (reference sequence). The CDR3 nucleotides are TGTGCCAGTAGTATATTTGGGGGCGCGGACTATGGCTACGCCTTC. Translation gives CASSIFGGADYGYAF. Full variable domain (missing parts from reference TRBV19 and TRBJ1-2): DGGITQSPKYLFRKEGQNVTLSCEQNLNHDAMYWYRQDPGQGLRLIYYSQIVNDFQKGDIAEGYSVSREKKESFPLTVTSAQKNPTAFYLCASSIFGGADYGYAFGSGTRLTVV.

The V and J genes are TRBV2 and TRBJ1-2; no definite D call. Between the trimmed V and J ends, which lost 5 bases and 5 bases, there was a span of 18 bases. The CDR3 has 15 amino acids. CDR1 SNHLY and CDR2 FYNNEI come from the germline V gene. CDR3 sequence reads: CASSPFSALGYGYTF. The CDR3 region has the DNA TGTGCCAGCAGTCCTTTTTCGGCCTTGGGGTATGGCTACACCTTC.

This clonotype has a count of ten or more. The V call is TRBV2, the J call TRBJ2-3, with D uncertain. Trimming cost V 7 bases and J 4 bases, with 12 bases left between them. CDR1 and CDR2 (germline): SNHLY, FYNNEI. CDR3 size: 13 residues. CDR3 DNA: TGTGCCAGCACTCCCGACGTGGCAGATACGCAGTATTTT. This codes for CASTPDVADTQYF. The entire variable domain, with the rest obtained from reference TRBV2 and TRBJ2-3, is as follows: EPEVTQTPSHQVTQMGQEVILRCVPISNHLYFYWYRQILGQKVEFLVSFYNNEISEKSEIFDDQFSVERPDGSNFTLKIRSTKLEDSAMYFCASTPDVADTQYFGPGTRLTVL.

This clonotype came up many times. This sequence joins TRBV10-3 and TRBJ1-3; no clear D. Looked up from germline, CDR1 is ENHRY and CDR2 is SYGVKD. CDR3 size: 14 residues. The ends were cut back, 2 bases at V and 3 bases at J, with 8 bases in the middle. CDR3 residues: CAISEERVGNTIYF. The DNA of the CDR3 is TGTGCCATCAGTGAGGAGAGGGTTGGAAACACCATATATTTT.

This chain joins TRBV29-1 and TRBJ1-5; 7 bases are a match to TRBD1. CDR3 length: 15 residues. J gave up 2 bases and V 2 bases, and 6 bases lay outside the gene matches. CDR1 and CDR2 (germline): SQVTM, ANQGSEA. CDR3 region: CSVETGAMGNQPQHF. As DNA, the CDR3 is TGCAGCGTTGAAACAGGGGCCATGGGCAATCAGCCCCAGCATTTT.

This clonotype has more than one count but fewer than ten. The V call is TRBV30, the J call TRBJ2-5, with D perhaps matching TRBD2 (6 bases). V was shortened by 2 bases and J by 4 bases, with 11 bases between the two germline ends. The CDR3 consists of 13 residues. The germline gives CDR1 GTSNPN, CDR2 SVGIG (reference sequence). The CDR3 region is CAWSLGGVETQYF. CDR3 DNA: TGTGCCTGGAGTCTCGGGGGTGTAGAGACCCAGTACTTC.

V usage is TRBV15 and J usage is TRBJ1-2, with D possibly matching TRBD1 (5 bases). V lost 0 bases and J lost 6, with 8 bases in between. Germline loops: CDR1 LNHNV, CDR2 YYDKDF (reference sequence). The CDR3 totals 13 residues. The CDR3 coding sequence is TGTGCCACCAGCAGAGACAGGGAGGATGGCTACACCTTC. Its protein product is CATSRDREDGYTF. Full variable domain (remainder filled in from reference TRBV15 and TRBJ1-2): DAMVIQNPRYQVTQFGKPVTLSCSQTLNHNVMYWYQQKSSQAPKLLFHYYDKDFNNEADTPDNFQSRRPNTSFCFLDIRSPGLGDTAMYLCATSRDREDGYTFGSGTRLTVV.

This chain's CDR3 is CATSSDRDNQPQHF. In DNA form, the CDR3 reads TGTGCCACCAGTTCGGACAGAGACAATCAGCCCCAGCATTTT. V and J are TRBV24-1 and TRBJ1-5, with D maybe TRBD1 (6 bases). The CDR3 covers 14 residues. V dropped 6 bases and J dropped 3 bases, with 11 bases sitting between them. From germline, CDR1 is KGHDR and CDR2 SFDVKD.

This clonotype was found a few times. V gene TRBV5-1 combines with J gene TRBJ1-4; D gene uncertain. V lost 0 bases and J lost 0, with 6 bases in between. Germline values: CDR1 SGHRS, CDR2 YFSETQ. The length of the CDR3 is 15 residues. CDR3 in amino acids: CASSLVTATNEKLFF. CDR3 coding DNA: TGCGCCAGCAGCTTGGTAACAGCAACTAATGAAAAACTGTTTTTT.

The CDR3 reads CSASTGDFEKLFF. Written as DNA, the CDR3 is TGCAGTGCTAGTACGGGGGATTTTGAAAAACTGTTTTTT. The V call is TRBV20-1, the J call TRBJ1-4; tentatively, D is TRBD1 (5 bases). Trimming removed 3 bases at V and 7 bases at J, with 12 bases between. CDR3 size: 13 residues. Germline values: CDR1 DFQATT, CDR2 SNEGSKA (reference sequence).

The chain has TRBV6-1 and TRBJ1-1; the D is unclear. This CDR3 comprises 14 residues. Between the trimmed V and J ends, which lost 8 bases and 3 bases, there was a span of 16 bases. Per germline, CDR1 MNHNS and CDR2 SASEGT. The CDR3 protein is CASPSEGTHTEAFF. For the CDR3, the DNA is TGTGCCAGCCCTTCAGAGGGCACACACACTGAAGCTTTCTTT.

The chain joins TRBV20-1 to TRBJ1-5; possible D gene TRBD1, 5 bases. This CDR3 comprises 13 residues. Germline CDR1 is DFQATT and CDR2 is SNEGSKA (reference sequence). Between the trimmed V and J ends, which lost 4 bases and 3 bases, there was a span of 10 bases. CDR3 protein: CSAMDNYNQPQHF. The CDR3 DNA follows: TGCAGTGCTATGGACAATTACAATCAGCCCCAGCATTTT.

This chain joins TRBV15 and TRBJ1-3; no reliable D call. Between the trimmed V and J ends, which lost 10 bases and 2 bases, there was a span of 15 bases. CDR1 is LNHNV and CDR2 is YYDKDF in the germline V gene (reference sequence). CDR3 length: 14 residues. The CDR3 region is CASSFGIAGNTIYF. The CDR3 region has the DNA TGTGCCAGCAGTTTTGGAATAGCTGGAAACACCATATATTTT.

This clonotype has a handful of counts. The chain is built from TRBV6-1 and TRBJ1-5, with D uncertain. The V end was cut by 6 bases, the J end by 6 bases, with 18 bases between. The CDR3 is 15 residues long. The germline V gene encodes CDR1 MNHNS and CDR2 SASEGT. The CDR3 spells CASRRAADLGQPQHF. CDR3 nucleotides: TGTGCCAGCAGGCGGGCGGCGGACTTGGGTCAGCCCCAGCATTTT.

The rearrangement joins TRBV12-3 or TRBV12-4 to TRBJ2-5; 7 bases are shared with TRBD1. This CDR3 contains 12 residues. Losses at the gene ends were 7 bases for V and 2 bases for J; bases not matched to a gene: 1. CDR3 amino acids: CASKDRQETQYF. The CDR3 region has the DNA TGTGCCAGCAAGGACAGGCAAGAGACCCAGTACTTC.